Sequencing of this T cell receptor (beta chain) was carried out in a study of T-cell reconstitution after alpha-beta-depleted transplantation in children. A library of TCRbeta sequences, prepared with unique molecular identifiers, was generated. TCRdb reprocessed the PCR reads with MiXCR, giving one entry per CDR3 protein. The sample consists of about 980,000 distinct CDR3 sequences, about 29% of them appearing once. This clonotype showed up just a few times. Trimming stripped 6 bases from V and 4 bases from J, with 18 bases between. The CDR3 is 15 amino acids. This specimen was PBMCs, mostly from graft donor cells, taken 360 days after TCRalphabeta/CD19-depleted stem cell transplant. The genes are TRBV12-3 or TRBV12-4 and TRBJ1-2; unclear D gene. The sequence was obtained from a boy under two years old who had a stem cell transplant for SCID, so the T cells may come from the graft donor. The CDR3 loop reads CASSPTPGKSYGYTF. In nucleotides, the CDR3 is TGTGCCAGCAGCCCTACCCCCGGGAAGAGCTATGGCTACACCTTC.